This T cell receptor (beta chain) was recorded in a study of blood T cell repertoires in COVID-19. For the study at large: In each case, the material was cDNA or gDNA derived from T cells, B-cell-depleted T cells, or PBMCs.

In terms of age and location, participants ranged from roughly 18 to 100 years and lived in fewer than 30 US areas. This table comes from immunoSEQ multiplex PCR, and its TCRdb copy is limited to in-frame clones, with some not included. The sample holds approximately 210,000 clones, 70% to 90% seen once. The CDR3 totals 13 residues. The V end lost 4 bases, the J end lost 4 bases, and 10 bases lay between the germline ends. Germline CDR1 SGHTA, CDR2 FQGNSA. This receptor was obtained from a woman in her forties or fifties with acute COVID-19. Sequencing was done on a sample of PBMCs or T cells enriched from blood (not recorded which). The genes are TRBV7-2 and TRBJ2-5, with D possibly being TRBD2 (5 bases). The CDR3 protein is CASSYLEGETQYF. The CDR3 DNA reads TGTGCCAGCAGCTACCTCGAGGGAGAGACCCAGTACTTC.